This T cell receptor (beta chain) was observed in a study of tumor-infiltrating lymphocytes in primary liver carcinoma. Study details: The tumors, T1-T3 N0M0 lesions, were roughly 4.2 to 11 cm across. Read depth, roughly 3.65 to 7.5 million productive TCRbeta reads, did not differ significantly between tissues. General study results and limits: Representation across all five tumor regions was limited to only about 7-25% of top clones.

About this clonotype: Its target is unknown. The germline gene is not matched at one end of the junction; a read error may be the cause.

Taking 20-30 mg of unsorted bulk tissue, the authors co-extracted RNA and DNA. Every tumor was sampled at five separate regions. CDR1 and CDR2 from the germline V gene are SGHNT and YYREEE (reference sequence). The CDR3 runs 13 residues. A primer in the constant region served to generate TCR beta cDNA from approximately 500 ng of total RNA. TCR beta libraries came from three nested multiplex PCR rounds using slightly modified ARM-PCR. The first two PCR rounds, roughly 11 cycles each, used TRBV1-TRBV30 forward primers and a C-beta reverse primer. TCRdb re-analysed the multiplex PCR reads in MiXCR, keeping a single row per CDR3 protein. The table has fewer than 250,000 distinct CDR3 sequences, around 85% seen once.

The clonotype comes from a man between 35 and 55 years old with primary liver carcinoma and hepatitis B virus infection. The chain couples TRBV5-4 to TRBJ2-7; tentatively, D is TRBD2 (6 bases). The sequenced sample consisted of tumor tissue from primary liver carcinoma. The CDR3 spells CANSIRDSYKQYF. The CDR3 DNA reads TGTGCCAACAGCATACGGGACTCCTACAAGCAGTACTTC.